The entry that follows covers one T cell receptor (beta chain) sequence. Its specificity is unknown. Other DNA variants within this sample encode the same CDR3. This specimen comes from a study of shared clonotypes between healthy human individuals. Study outcomes and limitations: Naive CD4 clonotypes overlapped across several donors at roughly 5.1%.

V dropped 4 bases and J dropped 1 base, with 12 bases sitting between them. This CDR3 is 14 amino acids long. Germline lookup yields CDR1 SGHKS and CDR2 YYEKEE (reference sequence). CD8 cells classed as naive were CD45RO-negative and positively selected for CCR7, excluding terminally differentiated effector memory CD45RA+ cells. In replicate PCRs of sorted subsets, roughly 190 ng DNA, approximately 32,000 T cell genomes, was used. Sequencing used immunoSEQ multiplex PCR; TCRdb keeps in-frame clones, though not all of them. The profile shows more than 600,000 clones, roughly nine tenths of them singletons.

The sample was naive CD8+ T cells sorted from blood. V usage is TRBV5-5 and J usage is TRBJ2-7; possibly TRBD2 for D (6 bases). This TCR was sampled from a man aged 30 to 39 in good health. The DNA of the CDR3 is TGTGCCAGCAGCCTGTGGGGAGGATCCTACGAGCAGTACTTC. Translating gives CASSLWGGSYEQYF.